Following are 5 T cell receptor beta chains from one sample sequenced in a study of human T cells and chemical hapten exposure. TCRdb re-called the RACE reads with MiXCR, one entry per CDR3 protein. The sample lists fewer than 150,000 distinct CDR3 sequences, 13% occurring once. Time point defined: pre-sensitization, week 0. This sample's treatment: therapeutic diphenylcyclopropenone sensitization with weekly scalp DPC. The sequenced sample was whole blood, obtained in connection with sensitization to the hapten diphenylcyclopropenone (DPC). All receptors derive from a woman aged 18 to 35 with alopecia areata. Some clones in this sample may be carry-over from other donors' samples.

This clonotype was counted many times. The chain is built from TRBV12-3 or TRBV12-4 and TRBJ1-4, with unresolved D. V was shortened by 5 bases and J by 7 bases, with 23 bases between the two germline ends. This CDR3 spans 17 amino acids. The CDR3 DNA is TGTGCCAGCAGTCCTAGGGCTTCACTAAGCCTTGGTGAAAAACTGTTTTTT. It is translated as CASSPRASLSLGEKLFF.

The sample holds a few counts of this clonotype. J is TRBJ1-2 and V is TRBV4-3; no definite D call. Germline V gene sequence: CDR1 LGHNA, CDR2 YSLEER. The V end was cut by 1 base, the J end by 0 bases, with 12 bases between. The CDR3 is 16 amino acids. The CDR3 nucleotides read TGCGCCAGCAGCCAAGGACACTCCGGGGCTAACTATGGCTACACCTTC. Protein sequence: CASSQGHSGANYGYTF.

CDR3 DNA sequence: TGTGCCAGCAGTCCCTCGAAAGAGACCCAGTACTTC. Its translation is CASSPSKETQYF. The chain links TRBV2 to TRBJ2-5; D gene uncertain. Germline V gene sequence: CDR1 SNHLY, CDR2 FYNNEI. Trimming took 5 bases from V and 3 from J, leaving 7 bases between them. The CDR3 has 12 residues.

This chain uses TRBV6-2 or TRBV6-3 with TRBJ2-1; D uncertain. The germline V and J ends were trimmed by 4 bases and 2 bases, with 6 bases remaining between them. The CDR3 is 13 residues long. Germline V lookup: CDR1 MNHEY, CDR2 SVGEGT. CDR3 region: CASSFTPYNEQFF. The CDR3 nucleotides read TGTGCCAGCAGTTTTACCCCCTACAATGAGCAGTTCTTC.

This clonotype was counted many times. This chain links TRBV29-1 with TRBJ2-6, with no clear D. V shed 6 bases and J shed 0 bases, with 12 bases lying between them. The CDR3 totals 15 residues. Germline V gives CDR1 SQVTM, CDR2 ANQGSEA. DNA for the CDR3: TGCAGCGTCGCCATTCCAGACTCTGGGGCCAACGTCCTGACTTTC. Protein sequence: CSVAIPDSGANVLTF.